The T cell receptor (beta chain) described here comes from a study of cytomegalovirus exposure and HLA in healthy donors. CDR1 MNHNS and CDR2 SASEGT come from the germline V gene. Unmatched junction bases numbered 6, after V lost 6 bases and J lost 1 base. This CDR3 spans 15 amino acids. The PCR was carried out with 60 Vbeta primers and 13 Jbeta primers. Method: immunoSEQ multiplex PCR; TCRdb's copy keeps in-frame clones and lacks some. The sample contains 150,000 to 200,000 clones, around 68% of which appear only once. This clone was observed once. The clonotype originates from a girl aged 10-17 years in good health and CMV-seronegative. The chain employs TRBV6-1 and TRBJ2-5; 9 nucleotides align to TRBD2. Sample: PBMCs. The CDR3 sequence is CASSPTAGGQETQYF. CDR3 DNA sequence: TGTGCCAGCAGCCCCACAGCGGGGGGCCAAGAGACCCAGTACTTC.